This note documents a single T cell receptor beta chain sequence. Its antigen is still unknown. RNA transcripts provided the template for amplifying TCR beta CDR3 regions. First-round RT-PCR with HTBI primers preceded a second-round multiplex PCR. TCRdb analysed the multiplex PCR reads with MiXCR anew, one entry per CDR3 protein. The repertoire has more than 1,000,000 distinct CDR3 sequences, 35% to 45% of them found once; the top ten carry roughly 10%. These data originate in a study of Graves' ophthalmopathy and Graves' hyperthyroidism. Study-wide context: Stable hyperthyroidism denotes an absence of ophthalmopathy throughout 18 months of follow-up.

The diagnosis was founded upon clinical symptoms, serum thyroxine, TRAb, thyroid ultrasound and orbital computed tomography. The germline CDR1 and CDR2 sequences are SQVTM and ANQGSEA. This CDR3 has 12 amino acids. V was clipped by 4 bases and J by 9 bases; unmatched bases: 8. Study-wide results and limits: Between ophthalmopathy and stable hyperthyroidism, a 13-signature model drew a separation with approximately 87% sensitivity and 81.08% specificity. Blood was where most expanded thyroid clonotypes above 0.001 frequency also turned up.

This rearrangement joins TRBV29-1 to TRBJ2-5; TRBD2 aligns across 7 bases. Sequenced sample: peripheral blood or thyroid tissue (not recorded which). The receptor was derived from an adult man with Graves' hyperthyroidism. CDR3 loop: CSVGGGGQPQYF. In DNA, the CDR3 is TGCAGCGTTGGGGGGGGTGGCCAGCCCCAGTACTTC.